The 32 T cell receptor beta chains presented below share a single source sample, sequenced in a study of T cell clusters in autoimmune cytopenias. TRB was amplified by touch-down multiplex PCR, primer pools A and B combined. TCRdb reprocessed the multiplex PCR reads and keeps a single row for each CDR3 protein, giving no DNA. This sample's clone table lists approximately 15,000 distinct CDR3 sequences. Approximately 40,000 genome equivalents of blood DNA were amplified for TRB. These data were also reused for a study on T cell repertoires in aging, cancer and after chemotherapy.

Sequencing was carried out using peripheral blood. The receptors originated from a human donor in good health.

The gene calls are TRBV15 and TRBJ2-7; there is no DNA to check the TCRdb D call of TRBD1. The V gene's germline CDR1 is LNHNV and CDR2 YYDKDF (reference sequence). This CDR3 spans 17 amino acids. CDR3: CATSRPSPGQGRYEQYF.

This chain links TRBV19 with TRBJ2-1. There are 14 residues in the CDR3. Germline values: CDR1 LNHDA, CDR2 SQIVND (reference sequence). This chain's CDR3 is CASRKTSSYNEQFF.

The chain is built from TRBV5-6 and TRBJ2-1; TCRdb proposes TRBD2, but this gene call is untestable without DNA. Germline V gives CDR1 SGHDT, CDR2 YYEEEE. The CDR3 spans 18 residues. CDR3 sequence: CASSSGTSGRASYSEQFF.

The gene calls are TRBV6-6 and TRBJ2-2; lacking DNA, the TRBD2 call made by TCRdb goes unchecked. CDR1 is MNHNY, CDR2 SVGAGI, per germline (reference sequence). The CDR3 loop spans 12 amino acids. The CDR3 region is CASSSLAGELFF.

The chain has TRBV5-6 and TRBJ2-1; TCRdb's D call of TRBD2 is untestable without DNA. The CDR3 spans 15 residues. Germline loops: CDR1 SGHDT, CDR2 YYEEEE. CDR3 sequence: CASSRPLLAYNEQFF. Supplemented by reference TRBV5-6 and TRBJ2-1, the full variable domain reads DAGVTQSPTHLIKTRGQQVTLRCSPKSGHDTVSWYQQALGQGPQFIFQYYEEEERQRGNFPDRFSGHQFPNYSSELNVNALLLGDSALYLCASSRPLLAYNEQFFGPGTRLTVL.

The CDR3 sequence: CASGRGGNQPQHF. The genes are TRBV27 and TRBJ1-5. The CDR3 runs 13 residues. Germline CDR1 reads MNHEY; CDR2 reads SMNVEV (reference sequence).

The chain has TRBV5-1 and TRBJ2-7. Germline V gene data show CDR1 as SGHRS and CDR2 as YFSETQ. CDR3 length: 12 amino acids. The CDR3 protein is CASSLAVGEQYF.

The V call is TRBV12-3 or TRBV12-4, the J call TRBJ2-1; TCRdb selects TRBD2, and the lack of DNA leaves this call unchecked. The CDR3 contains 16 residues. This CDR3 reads CASSPGTSGSGNEQFF.

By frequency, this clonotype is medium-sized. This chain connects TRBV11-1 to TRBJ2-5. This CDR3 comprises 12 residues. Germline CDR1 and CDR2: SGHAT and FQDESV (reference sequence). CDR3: CASSSTQETQYF. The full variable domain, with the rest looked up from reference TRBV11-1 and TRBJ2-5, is EAEVAQSPRYKITEKSQAVAFWCDPISGHATLYWYRQILGQGPELLVQFQDESVVDDSQLPKDRFSAERLKGVDSTLKIQPAELGDSAMYLCASSSTQETQYFGPGTRLLVL.

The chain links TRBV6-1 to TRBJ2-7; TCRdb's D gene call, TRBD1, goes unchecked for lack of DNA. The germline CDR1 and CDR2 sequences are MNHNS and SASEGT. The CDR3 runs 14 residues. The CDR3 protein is CASITPQGAYEQYF.

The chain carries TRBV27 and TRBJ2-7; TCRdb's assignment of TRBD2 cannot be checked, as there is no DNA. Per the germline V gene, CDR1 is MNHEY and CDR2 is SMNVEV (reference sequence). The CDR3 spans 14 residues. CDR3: CASSLSSGGGEQYF.

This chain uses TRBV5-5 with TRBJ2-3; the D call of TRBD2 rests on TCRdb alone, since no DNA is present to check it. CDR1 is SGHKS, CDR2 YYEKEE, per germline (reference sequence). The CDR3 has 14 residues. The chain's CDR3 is CASSLEGRGDTQYF.

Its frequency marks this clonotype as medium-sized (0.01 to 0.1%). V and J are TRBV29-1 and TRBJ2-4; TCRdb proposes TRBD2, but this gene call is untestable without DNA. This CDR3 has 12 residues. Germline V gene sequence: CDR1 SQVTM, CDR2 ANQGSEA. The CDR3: CSVPDGEGIQYF.

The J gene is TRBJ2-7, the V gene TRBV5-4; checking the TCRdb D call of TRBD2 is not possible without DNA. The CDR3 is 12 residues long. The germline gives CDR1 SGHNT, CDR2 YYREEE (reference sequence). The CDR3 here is CASSLGAGEQYF. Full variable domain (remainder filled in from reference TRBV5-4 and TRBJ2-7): ETGVTQSPTHLIKTRGQQVTLRCSSQSGHNTVSWYQQALGQGPQFIFQYYREEENGRGNFPPRFSGLQFPNYSSELNVNALELDDSALYLCASSLGAGEQYFGPGTRLTVT.

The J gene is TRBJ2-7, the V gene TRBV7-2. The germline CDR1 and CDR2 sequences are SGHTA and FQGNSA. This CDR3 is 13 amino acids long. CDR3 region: CASSSRSRDEQYF.

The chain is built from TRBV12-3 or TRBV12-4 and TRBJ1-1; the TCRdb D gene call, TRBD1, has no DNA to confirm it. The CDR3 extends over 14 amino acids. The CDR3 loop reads CASSSGRGNTEAFF.

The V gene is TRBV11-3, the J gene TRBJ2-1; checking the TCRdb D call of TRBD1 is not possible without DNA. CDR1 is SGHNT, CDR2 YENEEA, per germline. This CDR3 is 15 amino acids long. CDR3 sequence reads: CASSGSGPSYNEQFF.

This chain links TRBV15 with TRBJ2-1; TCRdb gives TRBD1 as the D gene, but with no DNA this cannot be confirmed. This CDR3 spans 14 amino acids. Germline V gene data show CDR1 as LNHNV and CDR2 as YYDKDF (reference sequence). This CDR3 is CASKTGASYNEQFF.

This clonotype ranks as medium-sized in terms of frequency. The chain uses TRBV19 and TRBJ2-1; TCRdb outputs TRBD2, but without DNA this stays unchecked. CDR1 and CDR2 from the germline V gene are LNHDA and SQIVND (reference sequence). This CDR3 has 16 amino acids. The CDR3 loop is CASSMRELPRNNEQFF. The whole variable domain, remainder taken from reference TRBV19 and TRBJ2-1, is DGGITQSPKYLFRKEGQNVTLSCEQNLNHDAMYWYRQDPGQGLRLIYYSQIVNDFQKGDIAEGYSVSREKKESFPLTVTSAQKNPTAFYLCASSMRELPRNNEQFFGPGTRLTVL.

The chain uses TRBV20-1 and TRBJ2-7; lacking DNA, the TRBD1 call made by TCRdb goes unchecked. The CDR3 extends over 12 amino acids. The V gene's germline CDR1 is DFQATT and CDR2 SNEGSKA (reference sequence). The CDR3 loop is CSARADSYEQYF.

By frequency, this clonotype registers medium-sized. The CDR3 spells CSVDHGGGGDEQYF. This rearrangement joins TRBV29-1 to TRBJ2-7; without DNA, the TCRdb call of TRBD1 cannot be checked. CDR3 size: 14 residues. Per the germline V gene, CDR1 is SQVTM and CDR2 is ANQGSEA.

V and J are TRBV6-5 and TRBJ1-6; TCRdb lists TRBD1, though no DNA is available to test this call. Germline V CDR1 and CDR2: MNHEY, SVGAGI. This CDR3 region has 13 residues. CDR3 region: CASSRGQTSPLHF.

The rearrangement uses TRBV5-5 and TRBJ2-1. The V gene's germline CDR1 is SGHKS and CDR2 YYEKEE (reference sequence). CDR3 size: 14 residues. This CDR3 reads CASSFRSEYNEQFF.

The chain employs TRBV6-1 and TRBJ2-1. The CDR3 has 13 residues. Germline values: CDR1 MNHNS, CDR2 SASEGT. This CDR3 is CASWIAPYNEQFF.

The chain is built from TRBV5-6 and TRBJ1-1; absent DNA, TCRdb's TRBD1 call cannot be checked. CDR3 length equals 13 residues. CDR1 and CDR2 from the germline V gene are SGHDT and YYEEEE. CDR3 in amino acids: CASSVDSDTEAFF. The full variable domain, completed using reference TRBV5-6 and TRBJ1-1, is DAGVTQSPTHLIKTRGQQVTLRCSPKSGHDTVSWYQQALGQGPQFIFQYYEEEERQRGNFPDRFSGHQFPNYSSELNVNALLLGDSALYLCASSVDSDTEAFFGQGTRLTVV.

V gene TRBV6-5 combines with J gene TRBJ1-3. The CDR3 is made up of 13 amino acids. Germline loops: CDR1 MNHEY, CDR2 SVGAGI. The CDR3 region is CAGATGPGNTIYF.

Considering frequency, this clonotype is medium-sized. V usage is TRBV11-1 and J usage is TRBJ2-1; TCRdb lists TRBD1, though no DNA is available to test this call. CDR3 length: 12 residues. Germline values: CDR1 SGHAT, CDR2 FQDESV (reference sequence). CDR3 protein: CASSGAGNEQFF.

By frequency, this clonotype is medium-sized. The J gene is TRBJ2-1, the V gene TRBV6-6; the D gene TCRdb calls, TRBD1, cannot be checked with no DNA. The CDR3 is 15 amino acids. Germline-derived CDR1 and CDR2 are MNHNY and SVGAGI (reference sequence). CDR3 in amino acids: CASSYAPGQAGEQFF.

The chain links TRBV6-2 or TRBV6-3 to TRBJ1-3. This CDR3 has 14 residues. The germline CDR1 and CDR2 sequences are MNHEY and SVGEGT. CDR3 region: CASSYGGSGNTIYF.

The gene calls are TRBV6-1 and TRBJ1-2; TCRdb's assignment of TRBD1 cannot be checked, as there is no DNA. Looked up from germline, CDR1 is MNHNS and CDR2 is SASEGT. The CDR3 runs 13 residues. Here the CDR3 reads CASSETERRGYTF.

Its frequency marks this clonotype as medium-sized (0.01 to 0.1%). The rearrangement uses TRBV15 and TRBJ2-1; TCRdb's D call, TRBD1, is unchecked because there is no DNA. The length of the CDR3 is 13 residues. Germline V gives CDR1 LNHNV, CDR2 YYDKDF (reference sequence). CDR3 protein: CATSRGGGNEQFF.

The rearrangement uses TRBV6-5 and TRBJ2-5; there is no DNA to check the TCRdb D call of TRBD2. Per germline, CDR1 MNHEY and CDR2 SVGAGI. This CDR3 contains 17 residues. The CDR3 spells CASSYSKTSAPGETQYF.